The present TCR beta chain was sequenced within a study of shared clonotypes between healthy human individuals. Data came from immunoSEQ multiplex PCR; TCRdb stores just in-frame clones and leaves some out. The sample records roughly 300,000 clones, more than 60% being singletons. The V end was cut by 1 base, the J end by 5 bases, with 10 bases between. Germline-derived CDR1 and CDR2 are SGHNT and YYREEE (reference sequence). The CDR3 covers 14 residues. Sequenced: memory CD4+ T cells sorted from blood. Noted subset: CD45RA-negative fraction. The chain employs TRBV5-4 and TRBJ2-1; D gene ambiguous. The TCR was taken from a man aged 25 to 45 in good health. CDR3 coding DNA: TGTGCCAGCAGCTTGCGGTCGGTGAACAATGAGCAGTTCTTC. This sequence encodes CASSLRSVNNEQFF.